The clone carrying this TCR beta chain has only one observation. Trimming shortened V by 5 bases and J by 9 bases, and 17 bases separated the two germline ends. This CDR3 region has 14 residues. The germline CDR1 and CDR2 sequences are LNHDA and SQIVND (reference sequence). Sequenced by immunoSEQ multiplex PCR; TCRdb stores in-frame clones only, minus some. The sample lists a few hundred thousand clones; roughly 88% were seen once. The sample belongs to a study of blood T cell repertoires in COVID-19. The overall study: T cells, B-cell-depleted T cells, or PBMCs provided the cDNA or gDNA that served as material.

The V gene is TRBV19, the J gene TRBJ1-5, with D unclear. The receptor was derived from a man older than 75 with acute or convalescent COVID-19. Sequencing was carried out using peripheral blood. DNA for the CDR3: TGTGCCAGTAGTCCAGCGACGCCCGCCGGGCCCCAGCATTTT. It specifies CASSPATPAGPQHF.